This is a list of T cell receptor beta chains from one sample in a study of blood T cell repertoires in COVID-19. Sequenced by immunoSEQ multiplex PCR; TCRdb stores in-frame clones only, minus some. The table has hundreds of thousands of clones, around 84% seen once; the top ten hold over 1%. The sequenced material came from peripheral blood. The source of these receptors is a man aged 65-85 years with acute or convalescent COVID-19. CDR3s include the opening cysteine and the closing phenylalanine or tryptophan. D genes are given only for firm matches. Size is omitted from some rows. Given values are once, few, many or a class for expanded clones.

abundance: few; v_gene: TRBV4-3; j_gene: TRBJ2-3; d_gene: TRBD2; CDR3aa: CASSQGGGTSGIVDTQYF; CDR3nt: TGCGCCAGCAGCCAAGGGGGGGGGACTAGCGGGATAGTAGATACGCAGTATTTT
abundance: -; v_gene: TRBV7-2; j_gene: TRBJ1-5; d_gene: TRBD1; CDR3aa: CASSLDRGNQPQHF; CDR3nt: TGTGCCAGCAGCTTGGACAGGGGCAATCAGCCCCAGCATTTT
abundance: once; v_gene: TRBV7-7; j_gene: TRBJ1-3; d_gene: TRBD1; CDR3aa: CASSPGQGLGNTIYF; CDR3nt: TGTGCCAGCAGCCCCGGACAGGGACTAGGAAACACCATATATTTT
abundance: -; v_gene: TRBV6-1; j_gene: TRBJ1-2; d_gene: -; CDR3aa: CASSEAGGGTYYTF; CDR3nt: TGTGCCAGCAGTGAAGCGGGGGGAGGGACATACTACACCTTC
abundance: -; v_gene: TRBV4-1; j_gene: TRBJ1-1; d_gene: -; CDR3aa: CASSQELTRLNTEAFF; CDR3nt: TGCGCCAGCAGCCAAGAATTAACCAGATTGAACACTGAAGCTTTCTTT
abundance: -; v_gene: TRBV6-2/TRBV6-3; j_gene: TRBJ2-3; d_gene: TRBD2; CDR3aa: CASRPGLAGRGLSTDTQYF; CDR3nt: TGTGCCAGCCGCCCGGGACTAGCGGGGAGGGGCCTCTCCACAGATACGCAGTATTTT
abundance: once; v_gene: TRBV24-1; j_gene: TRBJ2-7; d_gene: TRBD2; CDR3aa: CATSDPTGGGMEEQYF; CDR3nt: TGTGCCACCAGTGACCCGACCGGGGGGGGGATGGAGGAGCAGTACTTC
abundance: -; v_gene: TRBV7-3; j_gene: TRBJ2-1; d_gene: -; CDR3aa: CASSESEYNEQFF; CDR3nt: TGTGCCAGCAGCGAGAGCGAGTACAATGAGCAGTTCTTC
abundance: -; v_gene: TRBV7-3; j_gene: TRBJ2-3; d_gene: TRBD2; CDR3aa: CASSLSPLTSGGADTQYF; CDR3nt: TGTGCCAGCAGCTTAAGCCCCCTAACTAGCGGGGGGGCAGATACGCAGTATTTT
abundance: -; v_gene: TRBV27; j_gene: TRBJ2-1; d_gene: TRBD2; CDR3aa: CASSLSAGEYNEQFF; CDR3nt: TGTGCCAGCAGTTTGTCGGCGGGAGAATACAATGAGCAGTTCTTC
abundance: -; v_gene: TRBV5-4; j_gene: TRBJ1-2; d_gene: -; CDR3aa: CASSFDGQSDYGYTF; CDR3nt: TGTGCCAGCAGCTTCGACGGACAGTCTGACTATGGCTACACCTTC
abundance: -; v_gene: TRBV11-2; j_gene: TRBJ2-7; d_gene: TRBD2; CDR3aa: CASSLLGLAGVEQYF; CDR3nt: TGTGCCAGCAGCTTACTTGGACTAGCGGGAGTCGAGCAGTACTTC
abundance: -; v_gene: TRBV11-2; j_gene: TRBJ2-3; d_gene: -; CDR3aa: CASSLEGRVQVTQYF; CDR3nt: TGTGCCAGCAGCTTAGAGGGCAGGGTTCAAGTTACGCAGTATTTT
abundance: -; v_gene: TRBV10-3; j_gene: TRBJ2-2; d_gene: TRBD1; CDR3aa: CAISGAQGLTGELFF; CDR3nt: TGTGCCATCAGTGGCGCACAGGGGTTAACCGGGGAGCTGTTTTTT
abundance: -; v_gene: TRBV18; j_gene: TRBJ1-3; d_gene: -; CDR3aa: CASSGAGETGNTIYF; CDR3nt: TGTGCCAGCTCAGGGGCCGGAGAAACTGGAAACACCATATATTTT
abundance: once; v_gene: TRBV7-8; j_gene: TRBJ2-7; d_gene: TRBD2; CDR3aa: CASSPRTSGGASRQYF; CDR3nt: TGTGCCAGCAGCCCAAGGACTAGCGGGGGGGCGTCGAGGCAGTACTTC
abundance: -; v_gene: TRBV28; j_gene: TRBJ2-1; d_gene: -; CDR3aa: CASSLEGVGNEQFF; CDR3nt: TGTGCCAGCAGTTTAGAGGGGGTGGGCAATGAGCAGTTCTTC
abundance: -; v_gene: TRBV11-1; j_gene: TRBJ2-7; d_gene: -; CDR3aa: CASTPQDEQYF; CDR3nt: TGTGCCAGCACCCCCCAGGACGAGCAGTACTTC
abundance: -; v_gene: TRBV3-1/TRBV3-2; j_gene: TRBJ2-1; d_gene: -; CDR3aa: CASSQTGNSYNEQFF; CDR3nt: TGTGCCAGCAGCCAAACGGGGAACTCCTACAATGAGCAGTTCTTC
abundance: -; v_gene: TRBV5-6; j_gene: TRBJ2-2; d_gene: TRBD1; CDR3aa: CASSHAGTGVFGELFF; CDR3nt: TGTGCCAGCAGCCATGCCGGGACAGGGGTATTCGGGGAGCTGTTTTTT
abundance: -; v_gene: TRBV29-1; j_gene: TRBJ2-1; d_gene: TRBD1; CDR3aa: CSVGGQGAFRSYNEQFF; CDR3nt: TGCAGCGTTGGCGGACAGGGGGCATTCCGCTCCTACAATGAGCAGTTCTTC
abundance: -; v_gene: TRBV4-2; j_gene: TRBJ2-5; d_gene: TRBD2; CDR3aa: CASGGDRMETQYF; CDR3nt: TGTGCCTCCGGGGGGGATAGGATGGAGACCCAGTACTTC
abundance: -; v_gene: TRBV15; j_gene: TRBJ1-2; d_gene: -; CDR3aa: CATSRVPRGSPIYGYTF; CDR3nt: TGTGCCACCAGCAGAGTTCCTCGGGGGAGCCCGATCTATGGCTACACCTTC
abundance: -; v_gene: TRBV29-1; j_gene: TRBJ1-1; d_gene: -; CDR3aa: CSVCVILSALNTEAFF; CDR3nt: TGCAGCGTTTGCGTTATTTTAAGTGCCTTGAACACTGAAGCTTTCTTT
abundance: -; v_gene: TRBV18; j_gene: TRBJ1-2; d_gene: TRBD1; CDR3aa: CASSPAGTAYGYTF; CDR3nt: TGTGCCAGCTCACCAGCCGGGACAGCCTATGGCTACACCTTC
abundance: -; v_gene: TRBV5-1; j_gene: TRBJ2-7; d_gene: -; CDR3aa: CASSLYFQGNYEQYF; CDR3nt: TGCGCCAGCAGCTTGTACTTCCAGGGGAACTACGAGCAGTACTTC
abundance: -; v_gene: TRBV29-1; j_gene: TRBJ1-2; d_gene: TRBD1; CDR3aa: CSFSTGSDYGYTF; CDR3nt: TGCAGCTTCTCGACAGGGTCGGACTATGGCTACACCTTC
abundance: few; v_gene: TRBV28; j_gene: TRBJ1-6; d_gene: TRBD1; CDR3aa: CASRPDRDYGSPLHF; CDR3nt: TGTGCCAGCAGACCCGACAGGGATTACGGTTCACCCCTCCACTTT
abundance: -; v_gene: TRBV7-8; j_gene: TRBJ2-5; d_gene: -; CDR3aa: CASSIRRGSGETQYF; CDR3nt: TGTGCCAGCAGCATCAGACGGGGATCCGGAGAGACCCAGTACTTC
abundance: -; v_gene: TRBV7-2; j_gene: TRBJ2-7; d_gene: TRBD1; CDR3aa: CASSLVRGHNEQYF; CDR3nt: TGTGCCAGCAGCTTAGTCAGGGGGCACAACGAGCAGTACTTC
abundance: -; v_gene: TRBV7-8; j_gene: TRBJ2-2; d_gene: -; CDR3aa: CASSLVAGNTGELFF; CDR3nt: TGTGCCAGCAGCTTAGTTGCGGGGAACACCGGGGAGCTGTTTTTT
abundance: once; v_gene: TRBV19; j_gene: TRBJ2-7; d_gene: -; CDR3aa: CASSQDARRGEQYF; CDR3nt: TGTGCCAGTAGTCAGGACGCACGAAGAGGGGAGCAGTACTTC
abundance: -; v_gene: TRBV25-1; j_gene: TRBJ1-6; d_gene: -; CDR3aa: CASRPRNNYNSPLHF; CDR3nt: TGTGCCAGCAGGCCCAGGAATAACTATAATTCACCCCTCCACTTT
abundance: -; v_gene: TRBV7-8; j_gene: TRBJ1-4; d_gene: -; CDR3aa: CASSFSRGYNEKLFF; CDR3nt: TGTGCCAGCAGCTTTTCCAGGGGTTATAATGAAAAACTGTTTTTT
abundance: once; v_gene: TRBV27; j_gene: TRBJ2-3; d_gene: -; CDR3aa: CASSLPGTDTQYF; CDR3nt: TGTGCCAGCAGTTTACCAGGCACAGATACGCAGTATTTT
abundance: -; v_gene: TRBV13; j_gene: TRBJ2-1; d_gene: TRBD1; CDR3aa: CASSLGDRGEVF; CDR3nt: TGTGCCAGCAGCTTGGGAGACAGGGGTGAGGTCTTC
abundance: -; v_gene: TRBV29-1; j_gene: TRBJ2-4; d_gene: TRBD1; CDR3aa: CSVVYRGNIQYF; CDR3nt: TGCAGCGTTGTCTACAGGGGTAACATTCAGTACTTC
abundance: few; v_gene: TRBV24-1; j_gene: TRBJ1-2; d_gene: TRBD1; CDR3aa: CATARQGRGHVAEASYGYTF; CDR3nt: TGTGCCACCGCAAGACAGGGTCGCGGGCACGTCGCCGAGGCATCATATGGCTACACCTTC
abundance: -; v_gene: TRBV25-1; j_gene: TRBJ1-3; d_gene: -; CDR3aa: CASRQGGGNTIYF; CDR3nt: TGTGCCAGCAGACAGGGTGGTGGAAACACCATATATTTT